This entry lists 24 T cell receptor beta chains sequenced from one sample in a study of T-cell memory formation after mild COVID-19. TCRdb re-called the 5' RACE reads through MiXCR, storing one row per CDR3 protein. The sample consists of hundreds of thousands of distinct CDR3 sequences, 15% to 20% of them appearing once. The source material was PBMCs or a T cell subset sorted from them (not recorded which). Every receptor here comes from a man aged 18 to 30 who had mild COVID-19 (a few samples of this study predate the infection). Cell type and time point are not known.

The rearrangement joins TRBV12-3 or TRBV12-4 to TRBJ2-3; a weak D match, TRBD1 (5 bases). This CDR3 comprises 12 residues. V was pared by 6 bases and J by 4 bases, with 8 bases between. The CDR3 bases are TGTGCCAGCAGCAGGGAATCAGATACGCAGTATTTT. This translates into CASSRESDTQYF.

V is TRBV7-3 and J is TRBJ2-1; 7 positions agree with TRBD2. This CDR3 has 14 amino acids. The germline gives CDR1 SGHTA, CDR2 FQGTGA. The J segment lost 10 bases and the V segment lost 5 bases, leaving 11 bases of the junction unmatched. CDR3 nucleotides: TGTGCCAGCAGCCAGGGACTACCTTACGGGGAGCAGTTCTTC. Translating it yields CASSQGLPYGEQFF.

This clonotype was detected only a few times. In nucleotides, the CDR3 is TGTGCCACCAGCGAGGGGGGCTTTAGCGACTATGGCTACACCTTC. It codes for CATSEGGFSDYGYTF. The chain combines TRBV24-1 with TRBJ1-2; tentative D call: TRBD1 (6 bases). This CDR3 is built from 15 residues. The V gene's germline CDR1 is KGHDR and CDR2 SFDVKD. Between the trimmed V and J ends, which lost 7 bases and 3 bases, there was a span of 17 bases.

This clonotype was observed a handful of times. The rearrangement uses TRBV7-2 and TRBJ1-1; D is uncertain. CDR1 is SGHTA and CDR2 is FQGNSA in the germline V gene. The CDR3 spans 11 residues. Trimming stripped 5 bases from V and 14 bases from J, with 15 bases between. The CDR3 coding sequence is TGTGCCAGCAGCCCCTCACCTCTGTCGTTCTTT. Translation: CASSPSPLSFF.

The chain is built from TRBV7-9 and TRBJ2-3; 9 nucleotides match TRBD1. CDR1 is SEHNR, CDR2 FQNEAQ, per germline (reference sequence). CDR3 length equals 14 residues. V trimming: 5 bases; J trimming: 2 bases; junction bases outside the gene matches: 2. DNA of the CDR3: TGTGCCAGCAGCGGGACAGGGACCACAGATACGCAGTATTTT. It codes for CASSGTGTTDTQYF.

The V call is TRBV2, the J call TRBJ1-4, with D perhaps TRBD1 (5 bases). Germline CDR1 SNHLY, CDR2 FYNNEI. Trimming shortened V by 2 bases and J by 7 bases, and 11 bases separated the two germline ends. This CDR3 spans 14 amino acids. CDR3 in DNA: TGTGCCAGCAGTGAACAGGGAATGGGTGAAAAACTGTTTTTT. Its protein product is CASSEQGMGEKLFF.

J is TRBJ2-6 and V is TRBV6-5; a weak D match, TRBD1 (5 bases). The CDR3 has 16 residues. V gave up 0 bases and J gave up 2 bases, with 8 bases separating them. The germline V gene encodes CDR1 MNHEY and CDR2 SVGAGI. The CDR3 bases are TGTGCCAGCAGTTACTCGTGGGGCACTGGGGCCAACGTCCTGACTTTC. Protein: CASSYSWGTGANVLTF.

This clonotype showed up just a few times. The chain carries TRBV6-5 and TRBJ1-5; TRBD1 agrees at 7 bases. Trimming removed 5 bases from V and 11 bases from J; junction bases left unmatched: 15. The germline V gene encodes CDR1 MNHEY and CDR2 SVGAGI. This CDR3 has 15 amino acids. The CDR3 reads CASSPRTGEFIAQHF. The CDR3 nucleotides are TGTGCCAGCAGTCCCCGGACAGGAGAGTTCATTGCCCAGCATTTT.

This clonotype was counted between two and nine times. V is TRBV5-6 and J is TRBJ1-1; D is undetermined. Germline-derived CDR1 and CDR2 are SGHDT and YYEEEE. V was trimmed by 1 base and J by 1 base, leaving 17 bases between them. CDR3 length: 17 amino acids. Here the CDR3 DNA reads TGTGCCAGCAGCTTGCCCACCCTGGTCCGGCGGAACACTGAAGCTTTCTTT. Amino acid sequence: CASSLPTLVRRNTEAFF.

This clonotype turned up a few times. V is TRBV7-9 and J is TRBJ2-1, with TRBD1 as a possible D gene (6 bases). Germline V gives CDR1 SEHNR, CDR2 FQNEAQ (reference sequence). With 5 bases removed from V and 2 bases from J, the gap between germline ends came to 13 bases. There are 15 residues in the CDR3. For the CDR3, the DNA is TGTGCCAGCAGCCCAGGGGCTTTCGCCTACAATGAGCAGTTCTTC. Its translation is CASSPGAFAYNEQFF.

The chain recombines TRBV5-4 with TRBJ1-3; maybe TRBD1 (6 bases). Trimming shortened V by 4 bases and J by 8 bases, and 19 bases separated the two germline ends. CDR3 size: 15 residues. Germline V lookup: CDR1 SGHNT, CDR2 YYREEE (reference sequence). The CDR3: CASSDGGPGVDTIYF. The DNA of the CDR3 is TGTGCCAGCAGCGATGGGGGGCCTGGAGTTGACACCATATATTTT.

The genes are TRBV20-1 and TRBJ1-2; no definite D call. This CDR3 comprises 12 residues. Per the germline V gene, CDR1 is DFQATT and CDR2 is SNEGSKA (reference sequence). Trimming pared 7 bases from V and 4 bases from J, leaving 13 bases between. The CDR3 reads CSVGAELYGYTF. The DNA of the CDR3 is TGCAGTGTCGGCGCAGAGCTCTATGGCTACACCTTC.

The V gene is TRBV29-1, the J gene TRBJ1-2; weak D call: TRBD1 (6 bases). This CDR3 has 13 residues. CDR1 SQVTM and CDR2 ANQGSEA come from the germline V gene. V gave up 1 base and J gave up 8 bases, with 14 bases separating them. CDR3 sequence: CSVEVRGGGGYTF. CDR3 coding DNA: TGCAGCGTTGAAGTACGAGGGGGAGGAGGCTACACCTTC.

This clonotype was seen only a few times. The rearrangement links TRBV2 to TRBJ1-2; D is uncertain. Per germline, CDR1 SNHLY and CDR2 FYNNEI. The V gene lost 6 bases and the J gene lost 13 bases, with 18 bases spanning the gap. CDR3 length equals 12 residues. The CDR3 DNA is TGTGCCAGCAGCACCACGGCCAGCAGCGTCACCTTC. Translated, it gives CASSTTASSVTF.

This clonotype was observed a handful of times. The V gene is TRBV7-3, the J gene TRBJ2-3; perhaps TRBD2 as D (5 bases). Germline-derived CDR1 and CDR2 are SGHTA and FQGTGA. CDR3 length equals 14 residues. Trimming pared 3 bases from V and 4 bases from J, leaving 11 bases between. CDR3 residues: CASSFTRASDTQYF. The CDR3 region has the DNA TGTGCCAGCAGCTTTACTAGGGCGTCAGATACGCAGTATTTT.

In its sample, this clonotype was seen many times. The chain joins TRBV4-3 to TRBJ2-3; no clear D. V was shortened by 2 bases and J by 6 bases, with 9 bases between the two germline ends. Germline V lookup: CDR1 LGHNA, CDR2 YSLEER. The CDR3 extends over 13 amino acids. The CDR3 protein is CASSQQPPDTQYF. CDR3 in DNA: TGCGCCAGCAGCCAACAACCCCCGGATACGCAGTATTTT.

The chain joins TRBV7-9 to TRBJ1-1; possibly TRBD1 for D (5 bases). CDR1 SEHNR and CDR2 FQNEAQ come from the germline V gene (reference sequence). CDR3 length: 15 amino acids. V was cut by 2 bases and J by 1 base, with 11 bases left in between. The CDR3 sequence is CASSLLGRGNTEAFF. The CDR3 nucleotides are TGTGCCAGCAGCTTACTGGGGCGCGGGAACACTGAAGCTTTCTTT.

This clonotype was seen a handful of times. J is TRBJ2-7 and V is TRBV12-3 or TRBV12-4, with a possible D match to TRBD1 (5 bases). The CDR3 length is 12 residues. With 6 bases removed from V and 6 bases from J, the gap between germline ends came to 12 bases. CDR3: CASRSGSGEQYV. Here the CDR3 DNA reads TGTGCCAGCAGATCAGGGTCGGGCGAGCAGTACGTC.

V is TRBV4-3 and J is TRBJ2-1, with D perhaps TRBD2 (5 bases). Trimming stripped 0 bases from V and 5 bases from J, with 8 bases between. This CDR3 is 14 amino acids long. Germline CDR1 LGHNA, CDR2 YSLEER. CDR3: CASSQDPRDNEQFF. In DNA form, the CDR3 reads TGCGCCAGCAGCCAAGATCCGCGGGACAATGAGCAGTTCTTC.

The CDR3 region is CASSEVVEQFF. CDR3 nucleotide sequence: TGTGCCAGCAGTGAAGTGGTAGAGCAGTTCTTC. V gene TRBV2 combines with J gene TRBJ2-1; D gene uncertain. The CDR3 extends over 11 amino acids. Between the trimmed V and J ends, which lost 1 base and 10 bases, there was a span of 5 bases. Germline V lookup: CDR1 SNHLY, CDR2 FYNNEI.

This chain joins TRBV5-1 and TRBJ2-1, with D unclear. V lost 8 bases to trimming and J lost 4 bases, with 19 bases between them. CDR3 length: 15 amino acids. The V gene's germline CDR1 is SGHRS and CDR2 YFSETQ. The CDR3 is CASGRAERVYNEQFF. Here the CDR3 DNA reads TGCGCCAGTGGTAGGGCGGAGAGAGTTTACAATGAGCAGTTCTTC.

The chain employs TRBV3-1 and TRBJ1-1; no firm D call. There are 14 residues in the CDR3. The V and J ends lost 0 bases and 6 bases respectively, with 11 bases between them. Per the germline V gene, CDR1 is LGHDT and CDR2 is YNNKEL (reference sequence). The CDR3 loop reads CASSQDSSGAEAFF. The CDR3 nucleotides read TGTGCCAGCAGCCAAGATTCCTCGGGAGCTGAAGCTTTCTTT.

This chain links TRBV12-3 or TRBV12-4 with TRBJ2-1; tentatively, D is TRBD2 (6 bases). Deletions cut 5 bases from V and 8 bases from J, with 16 bases between. This CDR3 region has 14 residues. The CDR3 region is CASSPREIVDEQFF. DNA of the CDR3: TGTGCCAGCAGTCCCCGGGAGATCGTCGATGAGCAGTTCTTC.

In its sample, this clonotype was seen a few times. The rearrangement joins TRBV4-3 to TRBJ2-4, with D uncertain. Germline loops: CDR1 LGHNA, CDR2 YSLEER. Trimming left V 0 bases short and J 9 bases short, with 9 bases between. The CDR3 has 13 amino acids. CDR3 in DNA: TGCGCCAGCAGCCAAGAATCAGCAGCCATTCAGTACTTC. Protein product: CASSQESAAIQYF.